Listed below are T cell receptor beta chains from one sample, sequenced in a study of blood T cell repertoires in COVID-19. The table came from immunoSEQ multiplex PCR; TCRdb's copy has only in-frame clones and leaves some out. The sample holds a few hundred thousand clones, 86% seen once. Specimen: peripheral blood. Source of these receptors: a man aged 40-55 years who had recovered from COVID-19. Each CDR3 is given with its conserved first and last residue. D genes are given only for firm matches. Size is omitted from some rows. Given values are once, few, many or a class for expanded clones.

TRBV12-5	NA	14	TRBJ1-1	few	TGTGCTAGTGGAGAGGGGGACCCGAACACTGAAGCTTTCTTT	CASGEGDPNTEAFF
TRBV9	TRBD2	15	TRBJ2-3	NA	TGTGCCAGCAGCGGGGGACTAGCGGGGGTAGATACGCAGTATTTT	CASSGGLAGVDTQYF
TRBV9	NA	15	TRBJ1-5	NA	TGTGCCAGCAGCGCGGGGGAATATAGCAATCAGCCCCAGCATTTT	CASSAGEYSNQPQHF
TRBV2	TRBD1	15	TRBJ1-1	NA	TGTGCCAGCAGTGAATCAAGGGGGCGGAGCTCTGAAGCTTTCTTT	CASSESRGRSSEAFF
TRBV29-1	NA	14	TRBJ1-1	NA	TGCAGCGTTCGAGTGGGCATCCGAAACACTGAAGCTTTCTTT	CSVRVGIRNTEAFF
TRBV5-1	TRBD1	16	TRBJ1-2	NA	TGCGCCAGCAGTGGAATCGGGACAGGTCTTGAAGATGGCTACACCTTC	CASSGIGTGLEDGYTF
TRBV7-9	NA	13	TRBJ2-1	NA	TGTGCCAGCAGCGAGTCCACTAGCTCTGAGCAGTTCTTC	CASSESTSSEQFF
TRBV2	NA	10	TRBJ2-7	once	TGTGCCAGCCAGGGATACGAGCAGTACTTC	CASQGYEQYF
TRBV7-2	TRBD1	14	TRBJ1-2	NA	TGTGCCAGCAGCTTAAGAGGACAGGGGGATGGCTACACCTTC	CASSLRGQGDGYTF
TRBV5-1	NA	14	TRBJ2-1	NA	TGCGCCAGCAGCTTGGCTATGACAGAAAATGAGCAGTTCTTC	CASSLAMTENEQFF
TRBV6-1	NA	15	TRBJ2-2	NA	TGTGCCAGCAGCCGGAACGAACAGGGAACCGGGGAGCTGTTTTTT	CASSRNEQGTGELFF
TRBV27	NA	12	TRBJ2-1	NA	TGTGCCAGCAGTCTTACATCAGGTGAGCAGTTCTTC	CASSLTSGEQFF
TRBV5-1	TRBD2	15	TRBJ2-1	NA	TGCGCCAGCAGCACCGGCGCGGGAGCTGAGTCTGAGCAGTTCTTC	CASSTGAGAESEQFF
TRBV30	NA	15	TRBJ1-3	NA	TGTGCCTGGAGAGACGGGGTCCACTCTGGAAACACCATATATTTT	CAWRDGVHSGNTIYF
TRBV6-2/TRBV6-3	NA	13	TRBJ2-1	NA	TGTGCCAGCAGTTACTCCGGACAGTTAAAGCAGTTCTTC	CASSYSGQLKQFF
TRBV12-3/TRBV12-4	TRBD1	13	TRBJ2-3	NA	TGTGCCAGCTTACAGGGGGCTAGGGATACGCAGTATTTT	CASLQGARDTQYF
TRBV4-3	TRBD2	16	TRBJ2-5	NA	TGCGCCAGCAGCCAAGTTGGCGGGGGGACCCAAGAGACCCAGTACTTC	CASSQVGGGTQETQYF
TRBV6-2/TRBV6-3	NA	15	TRBJ1-5	once	TGTGCCAGCAGCCCCGGTTGGGGGCAGGTTCAGCCCCAGCATTTT	CASSPGWGQVQPQHF
TRBV12-3/TRBV12-4	NA	13	TRBJ1-1	NA	TGTGCCAGCAGTTCGACGGGGAGGACTGAAGCTTTCTTT	CASSSTGRTEAFF
TRBV7-7	NA	15	TRBJ2-3	NA	TGTGCCAGCAGCTTAGGGGGGCGCGGCACAGATACGCAGTATTTT	CASSLGGRGTDTQYF
TRBV11-2	NA	16	TRBJ2-3	NA	TGTGCCAGCAGCTTAGTTGGACAGACCATCACAGATACGCAGTATTTT	CASSLVGQTITDTQYF
TRBV5-4	NA	14	TRBJ2-3	NA	TGTGCCAGCAGCCCACCGGGGAGCGCAGATACGCAGTATTTT	CASSPPGSADTQYF
TRBV9	NA	15	TRBJ2-7	NA	TGTGCCAGCAGCGTAGAGCCCGGGATCAACTACGAGCAGTACTTC	CASSVEPGINYEQYF
TRBV18	TRBD2	16	TRBJ2-3	NA	TGTGCCAGCTCACCAGCGGGAGTGATAAGTACAGATACGCAGTATTTT	CASSPAGVISTDTQYF
TRBV7-8	TRBD1	14	TRBJ1-6	NA	TGTGCCAGCAGGACCGCGACAGGGAATTCACCCCTCCACTTT	CASRTATGNSPLHF
TRBV13	TRBD2	15	TRBJ2-1	once	TGTGCCAGCAGCTTGAGCCTAGCGGCCTACAATGAGCAGTTCTTC	CASSLSLAAYNEQFF
TRBV11-1	NA	16	TRBJ2-7	NA	TGTGCCAGCAGCAAGAGAGGACAGTCCCTCTCCTACGAGCAGTACTTC	CASSKRGQSLSYEQYF
TRBV9	TRBD1	15	TRBJ1-1	once	TGTGCCAGCAGCCCCTCGACAGGGGGCATGACTGAAGCTTTCTTT	CASSPSTGGMTEAFF
TRBV7-2	TRBD1	16	TRBJ1-2	NA	TGTGCCAGCAGCTTAGCACCGGGACAGGGAAAGAGTGGCTACACCTTC	CASSLAPGQGKSGYTF
TRBV15	TRBD2	14	TRBJ2-5	NA	TGTGCCACCAGCAGGCCAAGCGGGGGGGAGACCCAGTACTTC	CATSRPSGGETQYF
TRBV5-1	NA	16	TRBJ2-5	NA	TGCGCCAGCAGCCAGCTACCGGGACTCGGCCAAGAGACCCAGTACTTC	CASSQLPGLGQETQYF
TRBV2	TRBD1	14	TRBJ2-3	NA	TGTGCCAGCAGGGGACAGGCTCGCACAGATACGCAGTATTTT	CASRGQARTDTQYF
TRBV5-1	NA	15	TRBJ1-1	NA	TGCGCCAGCAGCTTGGTGGCAGGGCCCCACACTGAAGCTTTCTTT	CASSLVAGPHTEAFF
TRBV19	NA	18	TRBJ1-2	NA	TGTGCCAGTAGTATACGTCGACAGACCCATGCTTCTAACTATGGCTACACCTTC	CASSIRRQTHASNYGYTF
TRBV29-1	NA	13	TRBJ2-7	NA	TGCAGCACCTCCAGGGGTCTCTCTCACGAGCAGTACTTC	CSTSRGLSHEQYF
TRBV12-5	TRBD2	18	TRBJ2-3	NA	TGTGCTAGTGGTTTGGTGTTCGGGACTAGCGGGGTTAAAGATACGCAGTATTTT	CASGLVFGTSGVKDTQYF
TRBV13	TRBD1	14	TRBJ2-7	NA	TGTGCCAGCAGCTCGGACAGGGCTCGACACGAGCAGTACTTC	CASSSDRARHEQYF
TRBV5-1	NA	16	TRBJ2-7	NA	TGCGCCAGCAGCCAGGCGGGGGCGGGGGCGGTCGACGAGCAGTACTTC	CASSQAGAGAVDEQYF
TRBV28	NA	15	TRBJ1-1	NA	TGTGCCAGCAGTTTACTTCAAGCGGGGAGGACTGAAGCTTTCTTT	CASSLLQAGRTEAFF
TRBV3-1/TRBV3-2	NA	13	TRBJ1-2	NA	TGTGCCAGCAGCCAAAGACAGGACTATGGCTACACCTTC	CASSQRQDYGYTF
TRBV6-2/TRBV6-3	NA	14	TRBJ1-3	NA	TGTGCCAGCAGTTACGGCAGGGCTGGAAACACCATATATTTT	CASSYGRAGNTIYF
TRBV14	NA	14	TRBJ2-1	NA	TGTGCCAGCAGCCACCGGGATTCCTACAATGAGCAGTTCTTC	CASSHRDSYNEQFF
TRBV7-2	NA	15	TRBJ2-7	NA	TGTGCCAGCAGCCCTGTGGGCCGTAGACACTACGAGCAGTACTTC	CASSPVGRRHYEQYF
TRBV7-6	TRBD2	16	TRBJ2-2	NA	TGTGCCAGCAGCTCTCCACTAGCGGGAGTCCCCGGGGAGCTGTTTTTT	CASSSPLAGVPGELFF
TRBV6-5	NA	14	TRBJ1-6	NA	TGTGCCAGCAGTACAGGGAAGCCGAATTCACCCCTCCACTTT	CASSTGKPNSPLHF
TRBV7-9	NA	14	TRBJ2-5	few	TGTGCCAGCAGCTTAGAACAGGGTGGGGAGACCCAGTACTTC	CASSLEQGGETQYF
TRBV6-2/TRBV6-3	NA	17	TRBJ1-5	NA	TGTGCCAGCAGCCTAACGATCCGGACAGTCCACAATCAGCCCCAGCATTTT	CASSLTIRTVHNQPQHF
TRBV5-1	TRBD1	15	TRBJ1-2	NA	TGCGCCAGCAGCTCGCACAGGGGAAGGGGATATGGCTACACCTTC	CASSSHRGRGYGYTF
TRBV6-2/TRBV6-3	NA	12	TRBJ2-5	NA	TGTGCCAGCAGTTCCGCGCAAGAGACCCAGTACTTC	CASSSAQETQYF
TRBV24-1	TRBD1	15	TRBJ2-3	NA	TGTGCCACCAGTGGCCGGGACAGTAGCACAGATACGCAGTATTTT	CATSGRDSSTDTQYF